This passage covers 26 T cell receptor beta chains from one sample sequenced in a study of cytomegalovirus exposure and HLA in healthy donors (dated by TCRdb to between 2016 and 2019). The library was made by the immunoSEQ multiplex PCR assay. For the multiplex PCR, a mixture combining 60 forward primers for TCR Vbeta segments and 13 reverse primers for TCR Jbeta segments was used. Here the immuneACCESS table is served through TCRdb, limited to in-frame sequences with V and J called. Missing clones are a known gap in these copies; in checked studies unresolved V genes cover under half, and the rest lacks a known reason. The sample profile shows about 150,000 clones; around 80% of them were found once. Approximately 15% of the sample comes from the top ten. Sequencing used PBMCs. The receptors derive from a woman aged 40 to 50 in good health and CMV-seronegative.

In nucleotides, the CDR3 is TGCGCCAGCAGCTCAAGACAGGGCGGTGAAGCTTTCTTT. Translating gives CASSSRQGGEAFF. The chain recombines TRBV5-1 with TRBJ1-1; TRBD1 aligns across 7 bases. Germline V gives CDR1 SGHRS, CDR2 YFSETQ. This CDR3 is 13 amino acids long. J was trimmed by 7 bases and V by 3 bases; bases with no gene match: 6.

This sequence joins TRBV4-1 and TRBJ2-3, with D possibly being TRBD2 (5 bases). V gave up 1 base and J gave up 6 bases, with 11 bases separating them. The germline V gene has CDR1 MGHRA and CDR2 YSYEKL. CDR3 length: 14 residues. The CDR3 nucleotides are TGCGCCAGCAGCCAAGTGGGCGGGCCCGATACGCAGTATTTT. Its protein is CASSQVGGPDTQYF.

This chain joins TRBV6-5 and TRBJ1-1, with 8 nucleotides matching TRBD1. CDR1 is MNHEY and CDR2 is SVGAGI in the germline V gene. The ends lost 4 bases at V and 5 bases at J; junction bases unmatched: 9. The CDR3 contains 15 residues. CDR3 sequence: CASSLLPTGETEAFF. DNA for the CDR3: TGTGCCAGCAGTTTACTCCCGACAGGGGAGACTGAAGCTTTCTTT.

The gene calls are TRBV4-3 and TRBJ2-7; 9 bases agree with TRBD1. Germline CDR1 LGHNA, CDR2 YSLEER. This CDR3 spans 15 amino acids. V gave up 3 bases and J gave up 3 bases; unmatched junction bases: 6. The CDR3 loop reads CASSQWTGAIYEQYF. In DNA form, the CDR3 reads TGCGCCAGCAGCCAGTGGACAGGGGCGATCTACGAGCAGTACTTC.

The chain employs TRBV18 and TRBJ2-5; possibly TRBD2 for D (6 bases). The CDR3 loop spans 12 amino acids. The ends were cut back, 3 bases at V and 4 bases at J, with 6 bases in the middle. Germline V gives CDR1 KGHSH, CDR2 LQKENI. This chain's CDR3 is CASSPGGETQYF. The DNA of the CDR3 is TGTGCCAGCTCACCGGGGGGAGAGACCCAGTACTTC.

J is TRBJ2-4 and V is TRBV4-2; TRBD2 matches 12 bases. Trimming removed 0 bases from V and 8 bases from J; junction bases left unmatched: 8. CDR1 is LGHNA, CDR2 YNFKEQ, per germline. This CDR3 has 17 amino acids. CDR3 coding DNA: TGTGCCAGCAGCCAAGATTTACGACTAGCGGGAGCGGACATTCAGTACTTC. This translates into CASSQDLRLAGADIQYF.

CDR3 in DNA: TGTGCCAGCAGCGTAAGACTAGCGGGAGCCGCTGAGCAGTTCTTC. This translates into CASSVRLAGAAEQFF. The chain carries TRBV9 and TRBJ2-1, with 12 bases lining up with TRBD2. Trimming at V came to 1 base and at J to 9 bases, leaving 5 bases not matched to a gene. CDR3 length: 15 residues. CDR1 SGDLS and CDR2 YYNGEE come from the germline V gene.

This clone occurred once. The gene calls are TRBV27 and TRBJ1-5, with a tentative D call TRBD1 (5 bases). There are 14 residues in the CDR3. V lost 5 bases and J lost 6, with 14 bases in between. The germline V gene encodes CDR1 MNHEY and CDR2 SMNVEV (reference sequence). The CDR3 loop is CASSLGRGIQPQHF. The DNA of the CDR3 is TGTGCCAGCAGTCTAGGGCGGGGGATTCAGCCCCAGCATTTT.

This chain joins TRBV5-1 and TRBJ1-2; D is ambiguous. The CDR3 runs 15 residues. Looked up from germline, CDR1 is SGHRS and CDR2 is YFSETQ. V was shortened by 3 bases and J by 4 bases, with 16 bases between the two germline ends. The CDR3 spells CASSSEGISVYGYTF. CDR3 nucleotide sequence: TGCGCCAGCAGCTCCGAAGGCATTAGCGTCTATGGCTACACCTTC.

The CDR3 loop is CASSKGLAGGPGTGELFF. The CDR3 DNA reads TGTGCCAGCAGCAAAGGACTAGCGGGGGGGCCGGGGACCGGGGAGCTGTTTTTT. The rearrangement uses TRBV4-2 and TRBJ2-2; 15 bases line up with TRBD2. The CDR3 totals 18 residues. Losses at the gene ends were 5 bases for V and 5 bases for J; bases not matched to a gene: 9. Per the germline V gene, CDR1 is LGHNA and CDR2 is YNFKEQ.

DNA of the CDR3: TGTGCCAGCAGCCCACCGGGACAGTGGTTCTACGAGCAGTACTTC. The encoded protein is CASSPPGQWFYEQYF. The V gene is TRBV6-6, the J gene TRBJ2-7; 7 bases match TRBD1. Germline V lookup: CDR1 MNHNY, CDR2 SVGAGI (reference sequence). The V and J ends lost 6 bases and 3 bases, in that order; junction bases with no gene match: 11. The length of the CDR3 is 15 residues.

This clone was seen only once. The chain has TRBV7-9 and TRBJ1-3; TRBD1 aligns across 8 bases. Germline V gene data show CDR1 as SEHNR and CDR2 as FQNEAQ (reference sequence). The CDR3 loop spans 18 amino acids. The J segment lost 3 bases and the V segment lost 0 bases, leaving 10 bases of the junction unmatched. CDR3 DNA: TGTGCCAGCAGCTTAGCCCCGACAGGGGCAGGGGATGGAAACACCATATATTTT. Its translation is CASSLAPTGAGDGNTIYF.

This chain uses TRBV18 with TRBJ2-7, with TRBD2 identical over 9 bases. Per germline, CDR1 KGHSH and CDR2 LQKENI. The V gene end was trimmed by 3 bases and the J gene end by 7 bases; junction bases not matched to a gene: 7. The CDR3 loop spans 14 amino acids. As DNA, the CDR3 is TGTGCCAGCTCACCTGCAGCGGGGGGAGGGGAGCAGTACTTC. It yields the protein CASSPAAGGGEQYF. The whole variable domain, filled in from reference TRBV18 and TRBJ2-7, reads NAGVMQNPRHLVRRRGQEARLRCSPMKGHSHVYWYRQLPEEGLKFMVYLQKENIIDESGMPKERFSAEFPKEGPSILRIQQVVRGDSAAYFCASSPAAGGGEQYFGPGTRLTVT.

This chain uses TRBV6-1 with TRBJ2-1, with D maybe TRBD1 (5 bases). Deletions cut 6 bases from V and 2 bases from J, with 8 bases between. Germline assignment: CDR1 MNHNS and CDR2 SASEGT. This CDR3 contains 13 residues. This CDR3 is CASRGQPYNEQFF. CDR3 DNA sequence: TGTGCCAGCAGGGGGCAGCCCTACAATGAGCAGTTCTTC.

The V call is TRBV28, the J call TRBJ1-2; 8 bases line up with TRBD1. CDR1 MDHEN and CDR2 SYDVKM come from the germline V gene. This CDR3 has 14 amino acids. V lost 5 bases and J lost 8; bases outside the gene matches: 10. CDR3 region: CASSPSDREIGYTF. The CDR3, as DNA: TGTGCCAGCAGTCCATCGGACAGGGAAATAGGCTACACCTTC.

This clone has a handful of counts. The chain recombines TRBV5-1 with TRBJ2-7, with 7 positions matching TRBD1. The germline gives CDR1 SGHRS, CDR2 YFSETQ. The J segment lost 0 bases and the V segment lost 3 bases, leaving 18 bases of the junction unmatched. This CDR3 comprises 19 residues. CDR3 protein: CASSSPNLQDRRTSYEQYF. The CDR3 coding sequence is TGCGCCAGCAGCTCCCCCAACTTACAGGACAGGCGTACCTCCTACGAGCAGTACTTC.

The chain is built from TRBV5-4 and TRBJ1-1, with 8 bases aligning to TRBD1. J was trimmed by 0 bases and V by 3 bases; bases with no gene match: 19. In germline, CDR1 is SGHNT, CDR2 YYREEE (reference sequence). The CDR3 extends over 20 amino acids. The CDR3, as DNA: TGTGCCAGCAGCTCCTTGACAGGGGCGATAACTTTTTCTATGAACACTGAAGCTTTCTTT. It encodes CASSSLTGAITFSMNTEAFF.

The chain has TRBV10-3 and TRBJ1-6, with a possible D match to TRBD1 (5 bases). CDR1 and CDR2 from the germline V gene are ENHRY and SYGVKD. CDR3 length equals 13 residues. V was clipped by 8 bases and J by 7 bases, with 12 bases between them. The CDR3 reads CAIAAGQNSPLHF. CDR3 coding DNA: TGTGCCATCGCGGCAGGGCAAAATTCACCCCTCCACTTT.

DNA of the CDR3: TGTGCCATCAATAGCGGGGGGTACACAGATACGCAGTATTTT. Its protein product is CAINSGGYTDTQYF. This chain connects TRBV10-3 to TRBJ2-3, with 10 bases aligning to TRBD2. CDR1 and CDR2 (germline): ENHRY, SYGVKD. There are 14 residues in the CDR3. After removal of 7 bases from V and 2 bases from J, the junction contained 3 bases not matched to a gene.

V and J are TRBV5-1 and TRBJ2-2, with D tentatively TRBD2 (6 bases). CDR3 length: 14 amino acids. Trimming removed 0 bases at V and 7 bases at J, with 10 bases between. CDR1 SGHRS and CDR2 YFSETQ come from the germline V gene. Here the CDR3 reads CASSLDGGYGELFF. In DNA, the CDR3 is TGCGCCAGCAGCTTGGATGGAGGGTACGGGGAGCTGTTTTTT.

J is TRBJ2-1 and V is TRBV5-4, with 10 bases lining up with TRBD2. From germline, CDR1 is SGHNT and CDR2 YYREEE (reference sequence). The V gene end was trimmed by 2 bases and the J gene end by 9 bases; junction bases not matched to a gene: 11. The CDR3 runs to 16 residues. Here the CDR3 reads CASSLRASGGALEQFF. The CDR3 bases are TGTGCCAGCAGCTTAAGGGCCAGCGGGGGGGCCCTTGAGCAGTTCTTC.

The chain joins TRBV27 to TRBJ2-1, with TRBD2 matching over 7 bases. From germline, CDR1 is MNHEY and CDR2 SMNVEV (reference sequence). This CDR3 comprises 15 residues. J lost 3 bases, V lost 1 base, and 3 bases had no gene match. The CDR3 coding sequence is TGTGCCAGCAGTTTATGGGGCGGGAGCTACAATGAGCAGTTCTTC. As protein: CASSLWGGSYNEQFF.

This clone was counted a single time. J is TRBJ2-1 and V is TRBV19; 7 nucleotides line up with TRBD1. J lost 9 bases, V lost 1 base, and 9 bases had no gene match. The CDR3 totals 15 residues. The germline gives CDR1 LNHDA, CDR2 SQIVND (reference sequence). CDR3 residues: CASSIGTGQVGEQFF. For the CDR3, the DNA is TGTGCCAGTAGTATAGGGACAGGCCAGGTAGGTGAGCAGTTCTTC.

The chain joins TRBV5-1 to TRBJ1-1; D not resolved. Germline V lookup: CDR1 SGHRS, CDR2 YFSETQ. Trimming took off 0 bases at V and 1 base at J, with 7 bases between the two ends. The CDR3 extends over 14 amino acids. CDR3 nucleotide sequence: TGCGCCAGCAGCTTGGATCTCTCGAACACTGAAGCTTTCTTT. Protein: CASSLDLSNTEAFF.

V is TRBV29-1 and J is TRBJ2-5; 10 nucleotides agree with TRBD1. V gave up 7 bases and J gave up 1 base; unmatched junction bases: 6. This CDR3 spans 14 amino acids. CDR1 SQVTM and CDR2 ANQGSEA come from the germline V gene. The CDR3 region is CSARDRGIQETQYF. CDR3 bases: TGCAGCGCTAGGGACAGGGGTATCCAAGAGACCCAGTACTTC.

On this clone: A much larger clone differs from this one at a single base, so this may be a read error. The chain combines TRBV6-5 with TRBJ2-1; 10 nucleotides line up with TRBD1. Trimming cost V 6 bases and J 4 bases; bases outside gene matches: 3. Germline lookup yields CDR1 MNHEY and CDR2 SVGAGI. CDR3 size: 14 residues. The CDR3 sequence: CASRTGQGYNEQFF. The CDR3 coding sequence is TGTGCCAGCAGGACGGGACAGGGGTACAATGAGCAGTTCTTC.